The 9 T cell receptor beta chains below all came from one sample that was sequenced in a study of blood T cell repertoires in COVID-19. Data came from immunoSEQ multiplex PCR; TCRdb stores just in-frame clones and leaves some out. The sample yields some 210,000 clones, about 93% seen once. The sequenced material came from peripheral blood. These receptor sequences come from a man in his sixties with COVID-19, enrolled during active disease.

V and J are TRBV7-9 and TRBJ2-1; weak D call: TRBD1 (5 bases). CDR1 SEHNR and CDR2 FQNEAQ come from the germline V gene (reference sequence). This CDR3 contains 15 residues. V lost 5 bases, J lost 6 bases, and 17 bases lay in between. In DNA form, the CDR3 reads TGTGCCAGCAGCCGACCGCAGGGTTCTAGCAATGAGCAGTTCTTC. This gives the protein CASSRPQGSSNEQFF.

The chain uses TRBV5-1 and TRBJ2-1, with TRBD2 matching 7 bases. Per the germline V gene, CDR1 is SGHRS and CDR2 is YFSETQ. The CDR3 loop spans 14 amino acids. V was clipped by 0 bases and J by 7 bases; unmatched bases: 4. The DNA of the CDR3 is TGCGCCAGCAGCTTGGTCGCTAGCGGTAATGAGCAGTTCTTC. Its protein product is CASSLVASGNEQFF.

V usage is TRBV29-1 and J usage is TRBJ1-3; D might be TRBD1 (6 bases). The CDR3 has 14 amino acids. V was clipped by 3 bases and J by 0 bases, with 9 bases between them. From germline, CDR1 is SQVTM and CDR2 ANQGSEA. The CDR3 spells CSVEGALSGNTIYF. In DNA form, the CDR3 reads TGCAGCGTTGAGGGGGCCCTCTCTGGAAACACCATATATTTT.

The chain joins TRBV6-5 to TRBJ2-7, with D possibly matching TRBD2 (7 bases). This CDR3 is 11 amino acids long. CDR1 and CDR2 from the germline V gene are MNHEY and SVGAGI. V lost 6 bases to trimming and J lost 6 bases, with 9 bases between them. CDR3 coding DNA: TGTGCCAGCAGAAGGGGGGGCGAGCAGTACTTC. It yields the protein CASRRGGEQYF.

The genes are TRBV4-2 and TRBJ2-7; 7 bases are shared with TRBD2. There are 14 residues in the CDR3. CDR1 is LGHNA and CDR2 is YNFKEQ in the germline V gene. V was pared by 6 bases and J by 2 bases, with 7 bases of the junction left unmatched. The CDR3, as DNA: TGTGCCAGCAGTCAGAGAGCGGGACCCTACGAGCAGTACTTC. It yields the protein CASSQRAGPYEQYF.

The V and J genes are TRBV7-2 and TRBJ2-2; 10 bases fit TRBD1. With 0 bases clipped from V and 5 bases from J, the junction kept 3 bases outside the gene matches. Germline lookup yields CDR1 SGHTA and CDR2 FQGNSA. The CDR3 contains 16 residues. For the CDR3, the DNA is TGTGCCAGCAGCTTAGCCGGGACAGGGGTAACCGGGGAGCTGTTTTTT. Its translation: CASSLAGTGVTGELFF.

V is TRBV30 and J is TRBJ1-2; the D gene is possibly TRBD1 (5 bases). The CDR3 runs 13 residues. V was shortened by 5 bases and J by 5 bases, with 15 bases between the two germline ends. Germline V gene lookup returns CDR1 GTSNPN and CDR2 SVGIG (reference sequence). The CDR3 loop reads CAWSQGFVYGYTF. DNA for the CDR3: TGTGCCTGGTCTCAGGGATTTGTGTATGGCTACACCTTC.

This clone was found once. The chain employs TRBV6-2 or TRBV6-3 and TRBJ1-5; D is undetermined. This CDR3 is built from 14 residues. Germline CDR1 and CDR2: MNHEY and SVGEGT. The ends were cut back, 6 bases at V and 1 base at J, with 10 bases in the middle. The CDR3 DNA is TGTGCCAGCAGGTACAGAGGGAGCAATCAGCCCCAGCATTTT. This gives the protein CASRYRGSNQPQHF.

The J gene is TRBJ2-7, the V gene TRBV4-2; 8 bases match TRBD2. From germline, CDR1 is LGHNA and CDR2 YNFKEQ. Unmatched junction bases numbered 6, after V lost 0 bases and J lost 2 bases. The CDR3 extends over 16 amino acids. The DNA for the CDR3 is TGTGCCAGCAGCCAAGAGGCGGCGGGAGGAACCTACGAGCAGTACTTC. Its protein product is CASSQEAAGGTYEQYF.